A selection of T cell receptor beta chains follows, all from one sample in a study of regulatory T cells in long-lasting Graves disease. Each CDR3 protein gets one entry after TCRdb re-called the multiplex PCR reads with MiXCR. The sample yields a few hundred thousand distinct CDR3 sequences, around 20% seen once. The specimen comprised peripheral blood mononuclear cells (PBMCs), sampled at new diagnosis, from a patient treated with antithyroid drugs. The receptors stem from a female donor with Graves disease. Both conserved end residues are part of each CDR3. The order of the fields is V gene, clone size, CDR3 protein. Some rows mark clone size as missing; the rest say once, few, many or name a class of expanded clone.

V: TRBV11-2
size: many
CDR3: CASSLDQGGWPRDNEQFF

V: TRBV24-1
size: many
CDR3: CATSGPGGYNEQFF

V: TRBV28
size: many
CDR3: CASSLYITSGANVLTF

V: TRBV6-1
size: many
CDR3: CASSPPYRYGYTF

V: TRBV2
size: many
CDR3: CASREQKDTQYF

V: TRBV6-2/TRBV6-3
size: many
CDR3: CASASNSGQDSYEQYF

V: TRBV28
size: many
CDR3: CASSLGPGQGGYEQYF

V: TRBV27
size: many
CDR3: CASRLSTKNTEAFF

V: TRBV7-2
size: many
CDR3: CASSLRGRDSGNTIYF

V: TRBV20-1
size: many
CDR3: CSARGPGGSDSGYTF

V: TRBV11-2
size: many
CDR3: CASSLAPGYTEAFF

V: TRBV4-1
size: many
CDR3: CASSQQLAASSYEQYF

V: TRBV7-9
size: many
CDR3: CASSSHRLAGHLYEQYF

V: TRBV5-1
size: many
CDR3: CASSSGGTATDTQYF

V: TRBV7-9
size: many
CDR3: CASSLDGQGARPQYF

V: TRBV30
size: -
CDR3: CAWNPTGDKREVTDTQYF

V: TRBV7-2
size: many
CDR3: CASSPRDAGELFF

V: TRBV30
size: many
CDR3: CAWKSFQGQSNQPQHF

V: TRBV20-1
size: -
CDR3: CSAANVPGGLQGELFF

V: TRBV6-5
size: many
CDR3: CASSYRTVNTEAFF

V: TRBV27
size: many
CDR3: CASRGTSRDTQYF

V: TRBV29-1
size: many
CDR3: CSADGQGTLHEQFF

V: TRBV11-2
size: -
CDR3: CASSSRLDRQETQYF

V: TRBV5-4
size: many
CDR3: CASSFGTQETEAFF

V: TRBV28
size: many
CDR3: CASSSGTGSYGYTF

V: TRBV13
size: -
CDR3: CASNPKGDYEQYF

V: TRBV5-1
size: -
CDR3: CASSGGATGNTIYF

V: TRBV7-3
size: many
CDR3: CASSLNGRESTDTQYF

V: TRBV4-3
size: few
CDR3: CASSQAPGADTQYF

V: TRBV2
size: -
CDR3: CASSGNAEEAFF

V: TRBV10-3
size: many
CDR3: CAISDTGDYGYTF

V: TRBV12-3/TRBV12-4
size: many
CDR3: CASSDPKTSGSTYEQYF

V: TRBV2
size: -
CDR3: CASSRRDRDRRETQYF

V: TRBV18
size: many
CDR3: CASSPVAGGTYEQYF

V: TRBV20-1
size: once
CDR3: CSARGTSGSNEQFF

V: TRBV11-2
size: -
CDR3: CASSLAPGGQYEQYF

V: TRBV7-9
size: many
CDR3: CASSPRPISSYNEQFF

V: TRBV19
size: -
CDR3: CASTRDRVVNTEAFF

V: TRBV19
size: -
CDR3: CASSDRTSGKNNEQFF

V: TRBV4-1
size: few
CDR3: CASRVTGQGHNGQFF

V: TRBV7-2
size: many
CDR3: CASASGGGGMGTGELFF